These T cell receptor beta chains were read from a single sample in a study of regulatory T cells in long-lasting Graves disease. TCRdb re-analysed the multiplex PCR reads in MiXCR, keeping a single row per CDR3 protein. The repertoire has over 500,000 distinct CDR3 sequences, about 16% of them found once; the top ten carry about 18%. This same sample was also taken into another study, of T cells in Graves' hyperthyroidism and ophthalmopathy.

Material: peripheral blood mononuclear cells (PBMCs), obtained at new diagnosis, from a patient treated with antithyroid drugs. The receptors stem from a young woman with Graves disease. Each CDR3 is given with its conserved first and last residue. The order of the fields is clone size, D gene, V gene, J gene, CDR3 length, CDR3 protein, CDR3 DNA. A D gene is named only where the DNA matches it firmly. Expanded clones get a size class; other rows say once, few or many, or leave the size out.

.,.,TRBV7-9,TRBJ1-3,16,CASSPLAGHSGNTIYF,TGTGCCAGCAGCCCCCTGGCAGGGCACTCTGGAAACACCATATATTTT
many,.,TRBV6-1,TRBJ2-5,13,CATVPAGQETQYF,TGTGCCACCGTACCCGCGGGGCAAGAGACCCAGTACTTC
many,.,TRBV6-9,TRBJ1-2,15,CASSYSWDQTYGYTF,TGTGCCAGCAGTTACTCCTGGGATCAAACCTATGGCTACACCTTC
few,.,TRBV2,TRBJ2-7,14,CATQGLGYGDEQYF,TGTGCCACCCAGGGACTGGGGTACGGCGACGAGCAGTACTTC
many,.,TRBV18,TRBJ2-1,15,CASSPSASSYNEQFF,TGTGCCAGCTCACCAAGCGCGAGCTCCTACAATGAGCAGTTCTTC
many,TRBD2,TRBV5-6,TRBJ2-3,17,CASSLVPTGGLTDTQYF,TGTGCCAGCAGCTTGGTTCCGACGGGAGGACTCACAGATACGCAGTATTTT
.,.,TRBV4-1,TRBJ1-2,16,CASSQVGAAANYGYTF,TGCGCCAGCAGCCAAGTCGGGGCAGCGGCTAACTATGGCTACACCTTC
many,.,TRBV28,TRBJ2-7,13,CASSFMDNYEQYF,TGTGCCAGCAGTTTTATGGACAACTACGAGCAGTACTTC
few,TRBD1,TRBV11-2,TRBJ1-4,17,CASSFAGQGRPYEKLFF,TGTGCCAGCAGCTTTGCGGGACAGGGGCGGCCGTATGAAAAACTGTTTTTT
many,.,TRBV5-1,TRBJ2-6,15,CARRPSNSGANVLTF,TGCGCCAGGAGACCTTCGAACTCTGGGGCCAACGTCCTGACTTTC
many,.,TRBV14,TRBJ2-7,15,CASSQEAGASYEQYF,TGTGCCAGCAGCCAAGAAGCCGGAGCCTCCTACGAGCAGTACTTC
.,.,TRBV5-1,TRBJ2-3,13,CASSDPGGNTQYF,TGCGCCAGCAGCGACCCAGGTGGAAATACGCAGTATTTT
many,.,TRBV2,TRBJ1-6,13,CARRGSSNSPLHF,TGTGCCAGGCGGGGCTCATCGAATTCACCCCTCCACTTT
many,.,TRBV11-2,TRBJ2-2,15,CASSLVGRNTGELFF,TGTGCCAGCAGCTTAGTGGGCAGGAACACCGGGGAGCTGTTTTTT
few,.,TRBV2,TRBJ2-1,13,CASRFWENNEQFF,TGTGCCAGCCGGTTTTGGGAGAACAATGAGCAGTTCTTC
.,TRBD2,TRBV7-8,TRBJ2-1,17,CASSPRLAGGLYNEQFF,TGTGCCAGCAGCCCGAGACTAGCGGGAGGGCTCTACAATGAGCAGTTCTTC
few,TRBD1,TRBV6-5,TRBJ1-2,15,CASSSGLGTVYGYTF,TGTGCCAGCAGTTCAGGTCTTGGGACAGTCTATGGCTACACCTTC
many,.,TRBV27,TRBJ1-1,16,CASSLRTTNMNTEAFF,TGTGCCAGCAGTTTACGGACGACTAACATGAACACTGAAGCTTTCTTT
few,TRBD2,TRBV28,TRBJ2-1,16,CASSFFVGPSGNEQFF,TGTGCCAGCAGTTTTTTTGTCGGGCCTAGCGGCAATGAGCAGTTCTTC
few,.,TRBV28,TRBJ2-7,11,CASRGLEGQYF,TGTGCCAGCAGGGGGCTAGAAGGGCAGTACTTC
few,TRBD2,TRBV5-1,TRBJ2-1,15,CASRTSGVSYNEQFF,TGCGCCAGCAGAACTAGCGGGGTCTCCTACAATGAGCAGTTCTTC
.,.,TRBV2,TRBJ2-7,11,CASSERFEQYF,TGTGCCAGCAGTGAGAGGTTCGAGCAGTACTTC
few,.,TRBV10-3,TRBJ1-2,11,CAIRQGGGYTF,TGTGCCATCAGACAAGGCGGTGGCTACACCTTC
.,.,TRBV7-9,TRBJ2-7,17,CAGSRAEHPQGSHEQYF,TGTGCCGGCAGCCGGGCCGAACATCCTCAGGGGTCTCACGAGCAGTACTTC
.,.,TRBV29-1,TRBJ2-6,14,CSVADTSGANVLTF,TGCAGCGTTGCGGACACTTCTGGGGCCAACGTCCTGACTTTC
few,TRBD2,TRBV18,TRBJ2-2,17,CASSPKGLAGVPGELFF,TGTGCCAGCTCACCAAAAGGACTAGCGGGAGTGCCCGGGGAGCTGTTTTTT
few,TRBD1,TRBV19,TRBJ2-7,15,CASSRQTGPTYEQYF,TGTGCCAGTAGTCGGCAGACAGGGCCAACCTACGAGCAGTACTTC
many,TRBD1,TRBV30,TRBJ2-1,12,CAWSTGQSEQFF,TGTGCCTGGAGTACGGGACAGAGTGAGCAGTTCTTC
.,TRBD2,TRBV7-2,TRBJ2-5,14,CASSLGRGWETQYF,TGTGCCAGCAGCTTGGGGAGGGGATGGGAGACCCAGTACTTC
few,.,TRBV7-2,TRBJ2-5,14,CASSLLGAGETQYF,TGTGCCAGCAGCTTACTTGGGGCAGGGGAGACCCAGTACTTC